A single sample gave rise to the 7 T cell receptor beta chains below, sequenced in a study of shared clonotypes between healthy human individuals. Sequencing was performed with immunoSEQ multiplex PCR; in TCRdb, only in-frame clones are kept and a portion is missing. Of hundreds of thousands of clones in the sample, around 67% were seen once. The source material was memory CD4+ T cells sorted from blood. Subset given: CD45RA-negative fraction. Every receptor here comes from a man aged 25-40 years in good health.

The rearrangement links TRBV6-5 to TRBJ1-2; 10 bases line up with TRBD1. Losses at the gene ends were 5 bases for V and 6 bases for J; bases not matched to a gene: 9. Germline V gives CDR1 MNHEY, CDR2 SVGAGI. This CDR3 contains 15 residues. The CDR3: CASSTRRDRGHGYTF. In DNA form, the CDR3 reads TGTGCCAGCAGTACACGCCGGGACAGGGGTCATGGCTACACCTTC.

The V and J genes are TRBV19 and TRBJ2-1; TRBD1 or TRBD2 may be the D gene (5 bases each). Between the trimmed V and J ends, which lost 3 bases and 15 bases, there was a span of 15 bases. This CDR3 is built from 12 residues. Germline values: CDR1 LNHDA, CDR2 SQIVND (reference sequence). The CDR3 spells CASSMTGASLFF. CDR3 bases: TGTGCCAGTAGTATGACCGGGGCCTCCCTGTTCTTC.

The chain carries TRBV5-1 and TRBJ2-2; possibly TRBD1 for D (5 bases). The V end lost 2 bases, the J end lost 8 bases, and 13 bases lay between the germline ends. The length of the CDR3 is 14 residues. Germline loops: CDR1 SGHRS, CDR2 YFSETQ. CDR3 coding DNA: TGCGCCAGCAGCTTCGCTCAGGGCGGAGGGGAGCTGTTTTTT. Protein sequence: CASSFAQGGGELFF.

The V gene is TRBV4-3, the J gene TRBJ2-1; 10 bases match TRBD2. Trimming at V came to 1 base and at J to 2 bases, leaving 11 bases not matched to a gene. The CDR3 has 19 amino acids. Germline V gives CDR1 LGHNA, CDR2 YSLEER. CDR3 bases: TGCGCCAGCAGCCAAGTCCTGGGGGCTAGCGGGGGTACCTACAATGAGCAGTTCTTC. Protein product: CASSQVLGASGGTYNEQFF.

The chain couples TRBV7-3 to TRBJ2-7; D possibly uses TRBD1 or TRBD2 (6 bases each). From germline, CDR1 is SGHTA and CDR2 FQGTGA. Trimming pared 5 bases from V and 3 bases from J, leaving 14 bases between. This CDR3 has 14 amino acids. In DNA, the CDR3 is TGTGCCAGCAGCGTTCGCGGGACAAACTACGAGCAGTACTTC. It encodes CASSVRGTNYEQYF.

V gene TRBV5-1 combines with J gene TRBJ1-5; TRBD1 agrees at 9 bases. The CDR3 totals 17 residues. Germline assignment: CDR1 SGHRS and CDR2 YFSETQ. Unmatched junction bases numbered 13, after V lost 2 bases and J lost 7 bases. Here the CDR3 DNA reads TGCGCCAGCAGCTTTGGGGGAGACAGGGGGTATGAACAGCCCCAGCATTTT. The encoded protein is CASSFGGDRGYEQPQHF.

The chain recombines TRBV7-2 with TRBJ2-3; D is possibly TRBD2 (5 bases). V lost 5 bases, J lost 2 bases, and 14 bases lay in between. CDR3 size: 15 residues. Germline lookup yields CDR1 SGHTA and CDR2 FQGNSA. This CDR3 is CASSPETTNTDTQYF. The CDR3 bases are TGTGCCAGCAGCCCGGAGACTACAAACACAGATACGCAGTATTTT. The whole variable domain, filled in from reference TRBV7-2 and TRBJ2-3, reads GAGVSQSPSNKVTEKGKDVELRCDPISGHTALYWYRQSLGQGLEFLIYFQGNSAPDKSGLPSDRFSAERTGGSVSTLTIQRTQQEDSAVYLCASSPETTNTDTQYFGPGTRLTVL.